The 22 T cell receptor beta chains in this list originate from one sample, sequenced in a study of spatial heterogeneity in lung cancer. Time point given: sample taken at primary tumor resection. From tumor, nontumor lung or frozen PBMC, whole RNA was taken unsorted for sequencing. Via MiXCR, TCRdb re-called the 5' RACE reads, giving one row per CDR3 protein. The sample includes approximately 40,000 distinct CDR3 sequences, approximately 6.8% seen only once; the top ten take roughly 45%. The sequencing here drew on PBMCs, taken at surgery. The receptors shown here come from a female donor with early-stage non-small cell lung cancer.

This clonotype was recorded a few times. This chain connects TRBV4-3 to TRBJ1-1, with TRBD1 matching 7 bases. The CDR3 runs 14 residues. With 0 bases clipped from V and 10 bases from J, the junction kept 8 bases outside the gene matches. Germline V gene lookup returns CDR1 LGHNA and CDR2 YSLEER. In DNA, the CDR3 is TGCGCCAGCAGCCAAGACAGGGGGACCTTCGGAGCTTTCTTT. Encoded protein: CASSQDRGTFGAFF.

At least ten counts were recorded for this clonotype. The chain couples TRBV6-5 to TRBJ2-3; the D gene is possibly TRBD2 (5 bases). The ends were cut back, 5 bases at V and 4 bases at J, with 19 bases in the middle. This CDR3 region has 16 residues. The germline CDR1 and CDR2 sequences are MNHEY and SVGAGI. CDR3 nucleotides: TGTGCCAGCAGTCGCGACTCTAGCCAGAGGTCAGATACGCAGTATTTT. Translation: CASSRDSSQRSDTQYF.

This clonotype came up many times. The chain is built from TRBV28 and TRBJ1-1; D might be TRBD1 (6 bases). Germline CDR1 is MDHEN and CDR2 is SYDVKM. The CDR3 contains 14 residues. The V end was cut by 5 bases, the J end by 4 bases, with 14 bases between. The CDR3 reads CASSRPGQVTEAFF. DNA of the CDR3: TGTGCCAGCAGTAGACCGGGACAAGTCACTGAAGCTTTCTTT.

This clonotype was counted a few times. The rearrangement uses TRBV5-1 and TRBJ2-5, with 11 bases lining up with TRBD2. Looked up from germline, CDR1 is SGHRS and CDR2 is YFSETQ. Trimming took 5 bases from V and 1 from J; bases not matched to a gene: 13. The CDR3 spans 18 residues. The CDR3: CASRPRQGLAVIQETQYF. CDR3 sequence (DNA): TGCGCCAGCAGGCCCCGCCAGGGACTAGCGGTGATCCAAGAGACCCAGTACTTC.

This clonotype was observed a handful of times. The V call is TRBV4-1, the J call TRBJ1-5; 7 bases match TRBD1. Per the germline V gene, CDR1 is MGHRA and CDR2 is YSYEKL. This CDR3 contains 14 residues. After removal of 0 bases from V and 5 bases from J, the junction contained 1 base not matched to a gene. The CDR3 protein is CASSQDGTDQPQHF. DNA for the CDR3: TGCGCCAGCAGCCAAGATGGGACAGATCAGCCCCAGCATTTT.

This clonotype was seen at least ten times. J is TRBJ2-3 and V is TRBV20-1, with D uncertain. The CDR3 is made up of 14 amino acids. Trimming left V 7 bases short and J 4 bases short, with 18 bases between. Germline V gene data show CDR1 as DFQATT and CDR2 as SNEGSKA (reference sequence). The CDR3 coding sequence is TGCAGTGTCCCGATCAACGGGCGGCCAGATACGCAGTATTTT. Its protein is CSVPINGRPDTQYF.

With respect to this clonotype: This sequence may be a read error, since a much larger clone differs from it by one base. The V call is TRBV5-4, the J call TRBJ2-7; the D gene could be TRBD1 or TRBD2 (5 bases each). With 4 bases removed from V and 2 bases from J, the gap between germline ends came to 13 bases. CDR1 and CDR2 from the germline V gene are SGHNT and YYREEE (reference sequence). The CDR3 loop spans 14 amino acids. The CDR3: CASSPPGRPYEQYF. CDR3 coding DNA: TGTGCCAGCAGCCCCCCGGGACGGCCCTACGAGCAGTACTTC.

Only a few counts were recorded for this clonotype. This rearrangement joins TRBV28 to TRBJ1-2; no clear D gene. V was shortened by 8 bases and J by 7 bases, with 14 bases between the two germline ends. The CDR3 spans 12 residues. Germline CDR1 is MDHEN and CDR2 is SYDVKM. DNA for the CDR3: TGTGCCAGCGGATTCTATTGGGCTGGCTACACCTTC. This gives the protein CASGFYWAGYTF.

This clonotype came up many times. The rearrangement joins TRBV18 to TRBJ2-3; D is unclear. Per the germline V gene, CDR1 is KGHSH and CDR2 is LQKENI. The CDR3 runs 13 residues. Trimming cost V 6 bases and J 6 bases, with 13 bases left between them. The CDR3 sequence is CASSRTQGDTQYF. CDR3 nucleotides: TGTGCCAGCTCGCGTACACAAGGGGATACGCAGTATTTT. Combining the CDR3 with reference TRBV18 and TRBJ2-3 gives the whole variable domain NAGVMQNPRHLVRRRGQEARLRCSPMKGHSHVYWYRQLPEEGLKFMVYLQKENIIDESGMPKERFSAEFPKEGPSILRIQQVVRGDSAAYFCASSRTQGDTQYFGPGTRLTVL.

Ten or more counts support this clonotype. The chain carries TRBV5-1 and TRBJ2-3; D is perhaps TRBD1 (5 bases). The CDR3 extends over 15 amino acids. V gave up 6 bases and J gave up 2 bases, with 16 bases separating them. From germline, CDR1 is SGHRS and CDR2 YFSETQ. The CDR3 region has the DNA TGCGCCAGCACCGAACAGTCAGGGAACACAGATACGCAGTATTTT. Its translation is CASTEQSGNTDTQYF.

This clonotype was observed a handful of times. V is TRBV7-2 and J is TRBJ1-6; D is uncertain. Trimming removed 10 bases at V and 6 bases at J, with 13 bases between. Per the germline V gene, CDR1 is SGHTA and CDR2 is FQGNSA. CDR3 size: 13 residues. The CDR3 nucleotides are TGTGCCACATCCCGGGATCGTAATTCACCCCTCCACTTT. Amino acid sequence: CATSRDRNSPLHF.

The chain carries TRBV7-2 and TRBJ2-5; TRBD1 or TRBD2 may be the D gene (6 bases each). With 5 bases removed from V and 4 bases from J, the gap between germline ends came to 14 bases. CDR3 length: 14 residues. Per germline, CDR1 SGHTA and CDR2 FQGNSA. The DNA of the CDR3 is TGTGCCAGCAGCCACAGAAGGGGGGCAGAGACCCAGTACTTC. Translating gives CASSHRRGAETQYF.

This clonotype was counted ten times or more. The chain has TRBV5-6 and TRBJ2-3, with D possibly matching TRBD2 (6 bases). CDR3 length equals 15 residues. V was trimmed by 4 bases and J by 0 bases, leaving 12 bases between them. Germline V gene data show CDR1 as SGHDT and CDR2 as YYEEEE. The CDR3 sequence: CASSPGTASTDTQYF. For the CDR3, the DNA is TGTGCCAGCAGCCCGGGGACTGCTAGCACAGATACGCAGTATTTT. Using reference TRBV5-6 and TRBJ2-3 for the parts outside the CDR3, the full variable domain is DAGVTQSPTHLIKTRGQQVTLRCSPKSGHDTVSWYQQALGQGPQFIFQYYEEEERQRGNFPDRFSGHQFPNYSSELNVNALLLGDSALYLCASSPGTASTDTQYFGPGTRLTVL.

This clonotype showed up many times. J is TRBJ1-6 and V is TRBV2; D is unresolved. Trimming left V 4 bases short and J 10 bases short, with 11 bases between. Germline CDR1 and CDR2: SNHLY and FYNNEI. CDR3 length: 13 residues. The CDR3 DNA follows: TGTGCCAGCAGTGTTAACTTCGCCTCACCCCTCCACTTT. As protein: CASSVNFASPLHF.

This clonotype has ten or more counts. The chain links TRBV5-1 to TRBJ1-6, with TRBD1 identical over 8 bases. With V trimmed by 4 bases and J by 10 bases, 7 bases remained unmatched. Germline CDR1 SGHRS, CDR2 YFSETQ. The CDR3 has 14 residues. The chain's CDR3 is CASSPKDRDSPLHF. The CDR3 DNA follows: TGCGCCAGCAGCCCGAAGGACAGGGACTCACCCCTCCACTTT.

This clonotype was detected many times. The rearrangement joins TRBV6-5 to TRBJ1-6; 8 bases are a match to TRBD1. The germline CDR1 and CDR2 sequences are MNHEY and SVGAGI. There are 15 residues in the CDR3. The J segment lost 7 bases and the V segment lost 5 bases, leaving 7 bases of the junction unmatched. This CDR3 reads CASSPDRATNSPLHF. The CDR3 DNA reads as TGTGCCAGCAGTCCGGACAGGGCTACCAATTCACCCCTCCACTTT.

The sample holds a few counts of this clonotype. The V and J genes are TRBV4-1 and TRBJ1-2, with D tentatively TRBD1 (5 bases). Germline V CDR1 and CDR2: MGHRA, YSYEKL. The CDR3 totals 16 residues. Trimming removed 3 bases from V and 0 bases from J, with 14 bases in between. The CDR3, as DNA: TGCGCCAGCAGCCAGGGGACCCGGGGTGCTAACTATGGCTACACCTTC. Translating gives CASSQGTRGANYGYTF.

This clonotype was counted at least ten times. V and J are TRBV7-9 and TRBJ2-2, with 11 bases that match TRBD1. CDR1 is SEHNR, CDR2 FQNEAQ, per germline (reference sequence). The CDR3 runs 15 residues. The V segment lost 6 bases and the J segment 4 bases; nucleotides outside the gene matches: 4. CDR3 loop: CASRPGTGGTGELFF. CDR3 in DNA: TGTGCCAGCAGACCCGGGACAGGGGGCACCGGGGAGCTGTTTTTT.

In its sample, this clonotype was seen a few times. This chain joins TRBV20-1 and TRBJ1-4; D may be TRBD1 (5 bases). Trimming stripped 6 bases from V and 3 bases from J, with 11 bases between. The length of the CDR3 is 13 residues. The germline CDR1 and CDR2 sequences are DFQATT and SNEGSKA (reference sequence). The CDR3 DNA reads TGCAGTGCCCTCCGGGGCCCTAATGAAAAACTGTTTTTT. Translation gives CSALRGPNEKLFF.

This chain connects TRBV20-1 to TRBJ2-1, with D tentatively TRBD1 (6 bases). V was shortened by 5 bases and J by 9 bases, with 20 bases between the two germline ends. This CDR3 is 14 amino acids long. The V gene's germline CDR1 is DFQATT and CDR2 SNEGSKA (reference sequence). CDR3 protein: CSAYNPRGRGEQFF. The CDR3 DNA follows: TGCAGTGCTTACAACCCCAGGGGCAGGGGTGAGCAGTTCTTC.

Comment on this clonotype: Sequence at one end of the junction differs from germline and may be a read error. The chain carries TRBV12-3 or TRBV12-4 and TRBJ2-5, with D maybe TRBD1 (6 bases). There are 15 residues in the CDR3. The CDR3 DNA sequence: TGTGCCAGCAGCCTCCTGGGGGCCGGGATGAAGACCCTGTACTTC. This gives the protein CASSLLGAGMKTLYF.

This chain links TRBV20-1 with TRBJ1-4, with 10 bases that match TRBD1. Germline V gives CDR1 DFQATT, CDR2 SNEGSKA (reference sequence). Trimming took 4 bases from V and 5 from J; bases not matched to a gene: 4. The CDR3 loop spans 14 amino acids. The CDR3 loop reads CSAIGGQGNEKLFF. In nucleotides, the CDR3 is TGCAGTGCTATCGGGGGACAGGGGAATGAAAAACTGTTTTTT.